These T cell receptor beta chains were read from a single sample in a study of blood T cell repertoires in COVID-19. Assay used: immunoSEQ multiplex PCR; TCRdb lists only in-frame clones, some missing. The sample has roughly 200,000 clones; around 80% are singletons. Sequences were obtained from peripheral blood. The receptors here all came from a woman older than 75 with active or convalescent COVID-19. The CDR3 runs from the conserved cysteine through the conserved F or W. The D gene is left open where the match is weak. Some rows mark clone size as missing; the rest say once, few, many or name a class of expanded clone.

CDR3 protein: CASSSLARQNSPLHF
CDR3 DNA: TGCGCCAGCAGTTCGTTGGCGAGGCAGAATTCACCCCTCCACTTT
V gene: TRBV5-1
clone size: .
D gene: .
J gene: TRBJ1-6

CDR3 protein: CASRKRGGSASGELFF
CDR3 DNA: TGTGCCAGCAGAAAACGGGGGGGATCGGCCTCTGGGGAGCTGTTTTTT
V gene: TRBV2
clone size: .
D gene: TRBD2
J gene: TRBJ2-2

CDR3 protein: CASSQDTGRGPEAFF
CDR3 DNA: TGCGCCAGCAGCCAAGATACGGGCAGGGGCCCTGAAGCTTTCTTT
V gene: TRBV4-3
clone size: .
D gene: .
J gene: TRBJ1-1

CDR3 protein: CASSRQTRGQDGYTF
CDR3 DNA: TGTGCCAGCAGCAGACAGACCCGAGGACAAGATGGCTACACCTTC
V gene: TRBV6-5
clone size: .
D gene: .
J gene: TRBJ1-2

CDR3 protein: CASSRRQEVNTEAFF
CDR3 DNA: TGTGCCAGCAGCCGGAGACAGGAGGTGAACACTGAAGCTTTCTTT
V gene: TRBV4-2
clone size: once
D gene: .
J gene: TRBJ1-1

CDR3 protein: CASSQLPLGDSPLHF
CDR3 DNA: TGTGCCAGCAGCCAACTCCCGTTAGGGGATTCACCCCTCCACTTT
V gene: TRBV14
clone size: few
D gene: .
J gene: TRBJ1-6

CDR3 protein: CASSLSPTGLMSDEQYF
CDR3 DNA: TGTGCCAGCAGCTTGTCTCCAACAGGGCTTATGTCGGACGAGCAGTACTTC
V gene: TRBV7-9
clone size: .
D gene: .
J gene: TRBJ2-7

CDR3 protein: CASSQRTGPYEQYF
CDR3 DNA: TGCGCCAGCAGCCAACGGACAGGGCCCTACGAGCAGTACTTC
V gene: TRBV4-3
clone size: .
D gene: TRBD1
J gene: TRBJ2-7

CDR3 protein: CASSPGMGSYEQYF
CDR3 DNA: TGCGCCAGCAGTCCAGGGATGGGCTCCTACGAGCAGTACTTC
V gene: TRBV5-1
clone size: .
D gene: .
J gene: TRBJ2-7

CDR3 protein: CASSLVGDYGYTF
CDR3 DNA: TGTGCCAGCAGCCTAGTAGGGGACTATGGCTACACCTTC
V gene: TRBV7-9
clone size: .
D gene: .
J gene: TRBJ1-2

CDR3 protein: CASSQTNTGELFF
CDR3 DNA: TGTGCCAGCAGTCAAACGAACACCGGGGAGCTGTTTTTT
V gene: TRBV27
clone size: few
D gene: .
J gene: TRBJ2-2

CDR3 protein: CASSQSGAPMSNEQFF
CDR3 DNA: TGCGCCAGCAGCCAATCAGGGGCCCCCATGAGCAATGAGCAGTTCTTC
V gene: TRBV4-3
clone size: .
D gene: .
J gene: TRBJ2-1

CDR3 protein: CASSEVQGGSPLHF
CDR3 DNA: TGTGCCAGCAGTGAAGTTCAGGGGGGTTCACCCCTCCACTTT
V gene: TRBV6-1
clone size: .
D gene: TRBD1
J gene: TRBJ1-6

CDR3 protein: CASSPQGLMVTEAFF
CDR3 DNA: TGTGCCAGCTCACCCCAGGGGTTAATGGTGACTGAAGCTTTCTTT
V gene: TRBV18
clone size: .
D gene: .
J gene: TRBJ1-1

CDR3 protein: CASSYSGDGSANIQYF
CDR3 DNA: TGTGCCAGCAGTTACTCCGGGGATGGGTCGGCAAACATTCAGTACTTC
V gene: TRBV6-6
clone size: .
D gene: .
J gene: TRBJ2-4

CDR3 protein: CAISGAQGNTDTQYF
CDR3 DNA: TGTGCCATCAGTGGTGCACAGGGGAACACAGATACGCAGTATTTT
V gene: TRBV10-3
clone size: .
D gene: TRBD1
J gene: TRBJ2-3

CDR3 protein: CASSFRVQGDSYNEQFF
CDR3 DNA: TGTGCCAGCAGTTTTAGGGTCCAGGGGGACTCCTACAATGAGCAGTTCTTC
V gene: TRBV27
clone size: .
D gene: TRBD1
J gene: TRBJ2-1

CDR3 protein: CASSLHRGSYEQYF
CDR3 DNA: TGTGCCAGCAGCCTGCATCGGGGCTCCTACGAGCAGTACTTC
V gene: TRBV14
clone size: .
D gene: .
J gene: TRBJ2-7

CDR3 protein: CASSQGSGTAYEQYF
CDR3 DNA: TGTGCCAGCAGCCAAGGCTCCGGGACAGCCTACGAGCAGTACTTC
V gene: TRBV3-1/TRBV3-2
clone size: few
D gene: TRBD1
J gene: TRBJ2-7

CDR3 protein: CASSYREIYGYTF
CDR3 DNA: TGTGCCAGCAGCTACAGGGAGATCTATGGCTACACCTTC
V gene: TRBV12-3/TRBV12-4
clone size: .
D gene: .
J gene: TRBJ1-2

CDR3 protein: CASSIAAGVNSPLHF
CDR3 DNA: TGTGCCAGTAGTATAGCGGCCGGAGTTAATTCACCCCTCCACTTT
V gene: TRBV19
clone size: once
D gene: .
J gene: TRBJ1-6

CDR3 protein: CASRGGGSYEQYF
CDR3 DNA: TGTGCCAGTAGAGGGGGGGGGTCCTACGAGCAGTACTTC
V gene: TRBV19
clone size: .
D gene: .
J gene: TRBJ2-7

CDR3 protein: CASGGQVRSQPQHF
CDR3 DNA: TGTGCCAGCGGGGGACAGGTCAGGAGTCAGCCCCAGCATTTT
V gene: TRBV2
clone size: .
D gene: TRBD1
J gene: TRBJ1-5

CDR3 protein: CATSRDVEFHTEAFF
CDR3 DNA: TGTGCCACCAGCAGAGATGTTGAGTTTCACACTGAAGCTTTCTTT
V gene: TRBV15
clone size: many
D gene: .
J gene: TRBJ1-1

CDR3 protein: CASSDGSLLPRETQYF
CDR3 DNA: TGTGCCAGCAGTGATGGTAGCCTTCTCCCAAGAGAGACCCAGTACTTC
V gene: TRBV6-1
clone size: .
D gene: .
J gene: TRBJ2-5

CDR3 protein: CASGTGGNTEAFF
CDR3 DNA: TGCGCCAGCGGAACAGGGGGGAACACTGAAGCTTTCTTT
V gene: TRBV5-1
clone size: .
D gene: TRBD1
J gene: TRBJ1-1

CDR3 protein: CASSSSGTSLSGELFF
CDR3 DNA: TGTGCCAGCAGCTCTTCCGGGACTAGCCTTTCCGGGGAGCTGTTTTTT
V gene: TRBV9
clone size: .
D gene: TRBD2
J gene: TRBJ2-2

CDR3 protein: CASSLQGARGYTF
CDR3 DNA: TGTGCCAGCAGCTTGCAGGGGGCCAGGGGCTACACCTTC
V gene: TRBV5-4
clone size: .
D gene: TRBD1
J gene: TRBJ1-2

CDR3 protein: CASSIFAGQVADEIQRGSNQPQHF
CDR3 DNA: TGTGCCAGTAGTATTTTTGCGGGACAGGTGGCCGACGAGATCCAGAGGGGGAGCAATCAGCCCCAGCATTTT
V gene: TRBV19
clone size: few
D gene: TRBD1
J gene: TRBJ1-5

CDR3 protein: CASSRRTSGGTSTDTQYF
CDR3 DNA: TGTGCCAGCAGTCGTCGGACTAGCGGGGGGACGAGCACAGATACGCAGTATTTT
V gene: TRBV6-2/TRBV6-3
clone size: .
D gene: TRBD2
J gene: TRBJ2-3

CDR3 protein: CASSVGGAGQETQYF
CDR3 DNA: TGTGCCAGCAGCGTAGGGGGCGCGGGACAAGAGACCCAGTACTTC
V gene: TRBV9
clone size: .
D gene: .
J gene: TRBJ2-5

CDR3 protein: CASSLSGNSPLHF
CDR3 DNA: TGTGCCAGCAGCTTATCAGGGAATTCACCCCTCCACTTT
V gene: TRBV7-8
clone size: .
D gene: .
J gene: TRBJ1-6

CDR3 protein: CASSLEGNTEAFF
CDR3 DNA: TGCGCCAGCAGCCTAGAGGGGAACACTGAAGCTTTCTTT
V gene: TRBV5-1
clone size: few
D gene: .
J gene: TRBJ1-1

CDR3 protein: CAWSVLGMNTEAFF
CDR3 DNA: TGTGCCTGGAGTGTACTAGGGATGAACACTGAAGCTTTCTTT
V gene: TRBV30
clone size: .
D gene: .
J gene: TRBJ1-1

CDR3 protein: CASSDEEGPSTDTQYF
CDR3 DNA: TGTGCCAGCAGTGATGAAGAGGGCCCTAGCACAGATACGCAGTATTTT
V gene: TRBV2
clone size: .
D gene: .
J gene: TRBJ2-3

CDR3 protein: CASRTGRTEAFF
CDR3 DNA: TGTGCCAGCAGGACAGGCAGGACTGAAGCTTTCTTT
V gene: TRBV27
clone size: .
D gene: .
J gene: TRBJ1-1

CDR3 protein: CASHLSGGGTDTQYF
CDR3 DNA: TGTGCCAGCCATCTCTCGGGGGGGGGCACAGATACGCAGTATTTT
V gene: TRBV28
clone size: .
D gene: TRBD2
J gene: TRBJ2-3

CDR3 protein: CASSEDIYEQYF
CDR3 DNA: TGTGCCAGCAGTGAGGACATCTACGAGCAGTACTTC
V gene: TRBV6-1
clone size: .
D gene: .
J gene: TRBJ2-7

CDR3 protein: CASSVRGGTDTQYF
CDR3 DNA: TGTGCCAGTTCGGTCAGGGGGGGCACAGATACGCAGTATTTT
V gene: TRBV19
clone size: once
D gene: .
J gene: TRBJ2-3

CDR3 protein: CASSQDPMRGSSYNEQFF
CDR3 DNA: TGTGCCAGCAGCCAGGACCCCATGCGGGGGAGCTCCTACAATGAGCAGTTCTTC
V gene: TRBV4-2
clone size: .
D gene: TRBD2
J gene: TRBJ2-1

CDR3 protein: CASSPNRRPAGNTIYF
CDR3 DNA: TGTGCCAGCTCACCGAACAGACGACCCGCTGGAAACACCATATATTTT
V gene: TRBV18
clone size: .
D gene: .
J gene: TRBJ1-3

CDR3 protein: CASSLSDRNQPQHF
CDR3 DNA: TGTGCCAGCAGTTTGAGCGACAGAAATCAGCCCCAGCATTTT
V gene: TRBV28
clone size: few
D gene: .
J gene: TRBJ1-5

CDR3 protein: CASSEASGYTEAFF
CDR3 DNA: TGTGCCAGCAGTGAAGCCTCAGGGTACACTGAAGCTTTCTTT
V gene: TRBV25-1
clone size: .
D gene: .
J gene: TRBJ1-1

CDR3 protein: CASSFASGNEQFF
CDR3 DNA: TGTGCCAGCAGTTTTGCTAGCGGGAATGAGCAGTTCTTC
V gene: TRBV12-3/TRBV12-4
clone size: .
D gene: TRBD2
J gene: TRBJ2-1

CDR3 protein: CASSLVPEEYEQYF
CDR3 DNA: TGCGCCAGCAGCTTGGTTCCTGAAGAGTACGAGCAGTACTTC
V gene: TRBV5-1
clone size: .
D gene: .
J gene: TRBJ2-7

CDR3 protein: CASSALAGISTDTQYF
CDR3 DNA: TGTGCCAGCAGTGCACTAGCGGGGATTAGCACAGATACGCAGTATTTT
V gene: TRBV2
clone size: .
D gene: TRBD2
J gene: TRBJ2-3

CDR3 protein: CASSLQGEKKLFF
CDR3 DNA: TGTGCCAGCTCGCTACAGGGCGAAAAAAAACTGTTTTTT
V gene: TRBV18
clone size: .
D gene: .
J gene: TRBJ1-4

CDR3 protein: CASSQQQGGGTEAFF
CDR3 DNA: TGTGCCAGCTCACAACAACAGGGCGGGGGCACTGAAGCTTTCTTT
V gene: TRBV18
clone size: .
D gene: .
J gene: TRBJ1-1

CDR3 protein: CASSFTLAGAGDYGYTF
CDR3 DNA: TGTGCCAGCAGCTTCACCCTCGCCGGAGCAGGGGACTATGGCTACACCTTC
V gene: TRBV11-2
clone size: .
D gene: .
J gene: TRBJ1-2

CDR3 protein: CASSPGTSAYNEQFF
CDR3 DNA: TGCGCCAGCAGCCCAGGGACTAGCGCATACAATGAGCAGTTCTTC
V gene: TRBV4-1
clone size: .
D gene: TRBD2
J gene: TRBJ2-1

CDR3 protein: CASSLGWTVNTEAFF
CDR3 DNA: TGTGCCAGCAGCTTAGGGTGGACAGTGAACACTGAAGCTTTCTTT
V gene: TRBV7-9
clone size: .
D gene: .
J gene: TRBJ1-1

CDR3 protein: CSASQNSGANQPQHF
CDR3 DNA: TGCAGTGCTAGTCAAAACAGTGGGGCAAATCAGCCCCAGCATTTT
V gene: TRBV20-1
clone size: .
D gene: .
J gene: TRBJ1-5

CDR3 protein: CASSFGGGQETQYF
CDR3 DNA: TGTGCCAGCAGCTTCGGGGGAGGACAAGAGACCCAGTACTTC
V gene: TRBV5-4
clone size: .
D gene: .
J gene: TRBJ2-5